These 29 T cell receptor beta chains were sequenced from one sample in a study of control samples from healthy donors and cancer patients. The data were produced by immunoSEQ multiplex PCR, yet TCRdb's version contains in-frame clones alone and is incomplete. The sample records about 76,000 clones, around nine tenths being singletons. The source material was PBMCs. The receptors stem from a woman aged 50 to 60 with colorectal cancer.

This chain uses TRBV4-3 with TRBJ1-4; D ambiguous. Trimming took 0 bases from V and 1 from J, leaving 9 bases between them. Germline V gives CDR1 LGHNA, CDR2 YSLEER. The CDR3 spans 16 residues. For the CDR3, the DNA is TGCGCCAGCAGCCAAGATCTGCAGCTAACTAATGAAAAACTGTTTTTT. Translation: CASSQDLQLTNEKLFF.

This chain connects TRBV10-3 to TRBJ1-6, with D possibly matching TRBD1 (5 bases). Germline lookup yields CDR1 ENHRY and CDR2 SYGVKD. Trimming left V 8 bases short and J 8 bases short, with 10 bases between. The CDR3 is 12 residues long. The chain's CDR3 is CAISAGDSPLHF. For the CDR3, the DNA is TGTGCCATCTCCGCGGGGGATTCACCCCTCCACTTT.

This rearrangement joins TRBV7-2 to TRBJ2-1; D is perhaps TRBD2 (6 bases). CDR1 is SGHTA and CDR2 is FQGNSA in the germline V gene. The CDR3 is 13 amino acids. Trimming removed 4 bases from V and 8 bases from J, with 12 bases in between. DNA of the CDR3: TGTGCCAGCAGCTCAGTACTAGCTTATGAGCAGTTCTTC. Protein sequence: CASSSVLAYEQFF.

This clone was seen a handful of times. V is TRBV10-3 and J is TRBJ1-5; possibly TRBD1 for D (6 bases). Germline V CDR1 and CDR2: ENHRY, SYGVKD. Trimming took off 3 bases at V and 3 bases at J, with 12 bases between the two ends. CDR3 length equals 15 residues. The CDR3 spells CAISEWDTTNQPQHF. The CDR3 coding sequence is TGTGCCATCAGTGAATGGGACACAACCAATCAGCCCCAGCATTTT.

This sequence joins TRBV27 and TRBJ2-3, with 13 bases aligning to TRBD2. This CDR3 region has 17 residues. The V gene end was trimmed by 3 bases and the J gene end by 3 bases; junction bases not matched to a gene: 6. Germline V lookup: CDR1 MNHEY, CDR2 SMNVEV (reference sequence). As DNA, the CDR3 is TGTGCCAGCAGTTTCCGACTAGCGGGGGGCATGACAGATACGCAGTATTTT. It yields the protein CASSFRLAGGMTDTQYF.

V gene TRBV5-1 combines with J gene TRBJ1-3; a weak D match, TRBD1 (5 bases). CDR1 is SGHRS, CDR2 YFSETQ, per germline. This CDR3 is 15 amino acids long. V lost 4 bases and J lost 2, with 13 bases in between. In DNA form, the CDR3 reads TGCGCCAGCAGCACAGACAGCGGAACTGGAAACACCATATATTTT. Translating gives CASSTDSGTGNTIYF.

This chain uses TRBV27 with TRBJ2-1; D is undetermined. Trimming took off 2 bases at V and 3 bases at J, with 20 bases between the two ends. The germline gives CDR1 MNHEY, CDR2 SMNVEV (reference sequence). This CDR3 comprises 18 residues. The CDR3 sequence: CASSLGPSRRPFYNEQFF. The CDR3 nucleotides are TGTGCCAGCAGTTTAGGCCCCTCTCGGCGGCCATTCTACAATGAGCAGTTCTTC.

This clone was counted a single time. The chain has TRBV25-1 and TRBJ1-2; D gene unclear. Germline CDR1 and CDR2: MGHDK and SYGVNS. CDR3 length: 12 residues. Trimming took 2 bases from V and 5 from J, leaving 6 bases between them. This CDR3 is CASSEQEYGYTF. CDR3 coding DNA: TGTGCCAGCAGTGAACAGGAATATGGCTACACCTTC.

The chain couples TRBV7-2 to TRBJ2-3; 12 bases align to TRBD2. Trimming at V came to 1 base and at J to 6 bases, leaving 5 bases not matched to a gene. The CDR3 sequence is 16 residues long. Germline V gene data show CDR1 as SGHTA and CDR2 as FQGNSA. The CDR3 DNA reads TGTGCCAGCAGCTTAGTAGCTAGCGGGGGGGTTGATACGCAGTATTTT. This codes for CASSLVASGGVDTQYF.

V usage is TRBV19 and J usage is TRBJ1-2; D gene unclear. The CDR3 covers 14 residues. Germline CDR1 is LNHDA and CDR2 is SQIVND (reference sequence). Trimming cost V 2 bases and J 2 bases, with 9 bases left between them. The CDR3 loop reads CASSILQTNYGYTF. In DNA, the CDR3 is TGTGCCAGTAGTATATTGCAGACCAACTATGGCTACACCTTC. Using reference TRBV19 and TRBJ1-2 for the parts outside the CDR3, the full variable domain is DGGITQSPKYLFRKEGQNVTLSCEQNLNHDAMYWYRQDPGQGLRLIYYSQIVNDFQKGDIAEGYSVSREKKESFPLTVTSAQKNPTAFYLCASSILQTNYGYTFGSGTRLTVV.

The chain recombines TRBV19 with TRBJ1-6; D might be TRBD1 (5 bases). This CDR3 comprises 15 residues. Germline V CDR1 and CDR2: LNHDA, SQIVND (reference sequence). Trimming shortened V by 3 bases and J by 4 bases, and 10 bases separated the two germline ends. CDR3 in DNA: TGTGCCAGTAGTATGGGGACGGAGTATAATTCACCCCTCCACTTT. It yields the protein CASSMGTEYNSPLHF.

This rearrangement joins TRBV18 to TRBJ2-1; D not resolved. This CDR3 contains 16 residues. The ends were cut back, 1 base at V and 5 bases at J, with 15 bases in the middle. Looked up from germline, CDR1 is KGHSH and CDR2 is LQKENI. CDR3 DNA sequence: TGTGCCAGCTCACCACAGGTAGGGCCCCGCAACAATGAGCAGTTCTTC. Encoded protein: CASSPQVGPRNNEQFF. The variable domain in full, with the rest retrieved from reference TRBV18 and TRBJ2-1, is NAGVMQNPRHLVRRRGQEARLRCSPMKGHSHVYWYRQLPEEGLKFMVYLQKENIIDESGMPKERFSAEFPKEGPSILRIQQVVRGDSAAYFCASSPQVGPRNNEQFFGPGTRLTVL.

This clone came up once. The gene calls are TRBV27 and TRBJ2-5, with a tentative D call TRBD1 (6 bases). Germline loops: CDR1 MNHEY, CDR2 SMNVEV (reference sequence). Trimming left V 3 bases short and J 7 bases short, with 15 bases between. This CDR3 has 14 amino acids. CDR3 protein: CASSLDRGTGTQYF. The CDR3 DNA is TGTGCCAGCAGTTTGGACAGAGGCACGGGGACCCAGTACTTC.

The chain employs TRBV9 and TRBJ1-4, with D unresolved. Germline-derived CDR1 and CDR2 are SGDLS and YYNGEE. The CDR3 totals 15 residues. The V end lost 0 bases, the J end lost 0 bases, and 6 bases lay between the germline ends. The CDR3 DNA reads as TGTGCCAGCAGCGTAGATACGACAACTAATGAAAAACTGTTTTTT. It translates to CASSVDTTTNEKLFF.

This clone was counted once. The J gene is TRBJ1-4, the V gene TRBV19; D might be TRBD1 (5 bases). The CDR3 loop spans 15 amino acids. The germline CDR1 and CDR2 sequences are LNHDA and SQIVND (reference sequence). V was shortened by 2 bases and J by 1 base, with 8 bases between the two germline ends. CDR3 region: CASSIRGLTNEKLFF. Here the CDR3 DNA reads TGTGCCAGTAGTATACGGGGACTAACTAATGAAAAACTGTTTTTT.

The chain combines TRBV24-1 with TRBJ1-5; 12 positions match TRBD1. Trimming removed 4 bases from V and 6 bases from J; junction bases left unmatched: 6. The CDR3 has 16 amino acids. Germline V gene data show CDR1 as KGHDR and CDR2 as SFDVKD. The CDR3 is CATSEGGTGGGQPQHF. CDR3 nucleotide sequence: TGTGCCACCAGTGAGGGAGGGACAGGGGGCGGTCAGCCCCAGCATTTT.

The V gene is TRBV19, the J gene TRBJ2-2, with 8 bases fitting TRBD1. CDR1 is LNHDA and CDR2 is SQIVND in the germline V gene (reference sequence). The J segment lost 1 base and the V segment lost 8 bases, leaving 15 bases of the junction unmatched. The CDR3 runs 18 residues. The CDR3 nucleotides are TGTGCCAGTTCTAGTGGCCCTGACAGGGGACAGAACACCGGGGAGCTGTTTTTT. Its protein is CASSSGPDRGQNTGELFF.

This clone was observed a single time. The chain carries TRBV7-9 and TRBJ1-1; 10 bases agree with TRBD1. The CDR3 extends over 18 amino acids. V was clipped by 6 bases and J by 0 bases; unmatched bases: 13. Germline-derived CDR1 and CDR2 are SEHNR and FQNEAQ (reference sequence). This CDR3 is CASRSPGQGPLLNTEAFF. Written as DNA, the CDR3 is TGTGCCAGCAGGTCGCCGGGACAGGGGCCGTTGCTGAACACTGAAGCTTTCTTT.

V gene TRBV4-3 combines with J gene TRBJ1-1, with D perhaps TRBD1 (5 bases). The germline V gene encodes CDR1 LGHNA and CDR2 YSLEER. CDR3 length: 15 amino acids. V shed 4 bases and J shed 3 bases, with 15 bases lying between them. The CDR3 coding sequence is TGCGCCAGCAGCCCCCACTCACGGGGCCACACTGAAGCTTTCTTT. Translation: CASSPHSRGHTEAFF.

This chain connects TRBV18 to TRBJ1-2; TRBD1 might be the D (5 bases). The CDR3 length is 14 residues. Between the trimmed V and J ends, which lost 2 bases and 8 bases, there was a span of 15 bases. The germline V gene has CDR1 KGHSH and CDR2 LQKENI. CDR3 DNA sequence: TGTGCCAGCTCACCAGTCAGGGAGGCTGGAGGCTACACCTTC. As protein: CASSPVREAGGYTF.

This sequence joins TRBV7-2 and TRBJ1-1, with D possibly being TRBD1 (5 bases). Germline-derived CDR1 and CDR2 are SGHTA and FQGNSA. There are 14 residues in the CDR3. Deletions cut 4 bases from V and 0 bases from J, with 9 bases between. CDR3 DNA sequence: TGTGCCAGCAGCTCGACAGTTCTGAACACTGAAGCTTTCTTT. Amino acids: CASSSTVLNTEAFF.

J is TRBJ2-3 and V is TRBV12-5; TRBD1 agrees at 7 bases. Germline CDR1 reads LGHNT; CDR2 reads FRNRAP. V lost 1 base to trimming and J lost 6 bases; unmatched junction nucleotides: 7. The CDR3 has 15 residues. CDR3 DNA: TGTGCTAGTGGTTTGGGACAGGGTGAATCGGATACGCAGTATTTT. It is translated as CASGLGQGESDTQYF.

The chain uses TRBV19 and TRBJ2-5; D possibly corresponds to TRBD1 (5 bases). This CDR3 is built from 14 residues. Trimming pared 4 bases from V and 1 base from J, leaving 10 bases between. Germline V gene data show CDR1 as LNHDA and CDR2 as SQIVND (reference sequence). The CDR3 loop is CASSTSRGQETQYF. The CDR3 DNA sequence: TGTGCCAGTAGTACCTCAAGGGGCCAAGAGACCCAGTACTTC.

This chain joins TRBV25-1 and TRBJ1-1, with TRBD1 matching over 10 bases. With 5 bases clipped from V and 4 bases from J, the junction kept 4 bases outside the gene matches. The CDR3 has 14 residues. Germline assignment: CDR1 MGHDK and CDR2 SYGVNS. This chain's CDR3 is CASSRQGASTEAFF. Here the CDR3 DNA reads TGTGCCAGCAGTCGACAGGGGGCGTCCACTGAAGCTTTCTTT.

This clone was seen once. This chain joins TRBV4-1 and TRBJ1-1; D gene ambiguous. The CDR3 runs to 14 residues. Germline V gives CDR1 MGHRA, CDR2 YSYEKL. V lost 1 base to trimming and J lost 0 bases, with 6 bases between them. CDR3 sequence (DNA): TGCGCCAGCAGCCAAGGGACTCTGAACACTGAAGCTTTCTTT. Translation gives CASSQGTLNTEAFF.

The rearrangement uses TRBV19 and TRBJ2-2; D unresolved. Germline CDR1 is LNHDA and CDR2 is SQIVND (reference sequence). The CDR3 runs to 14 residues. V lost 5 bases to trimming and J lost 4 bases, with 11 bases between them. The CDR3: CASSYSPATGELFF. CDR3 nucleotide sequence: TGTGCCAGTAGTTACAGCCCGGCCACCGGGGAGCTGTTTTTT. Filled out from reference TRBV19 and TRBJ2-2, the complete variable domain reads DGGITQSPKYLFRKEGQNVTLSCEQNLNHDAMYWYRQDPGQGLRLIYYSQIVNDFQKGDIAEGYSVSREKKESFPLTVTSAQKNPTAFYLCASSYSPATGELFFGEGSRLTVL.

Points on this clone: The same CDR3 is also encoded by other DNA sequences in this sample. This chain connects TRBV24-1 to TRBJ2-3; D is uncertain. Per germline, CDR1 KGHDR and CDR2 SFDVKD. The CDR3 is 14 amino acids. The V gene lost 1 base and the J gene lost 2 bases, with 6 bases spanning the gap. This CDR3 is CATSDFGVTDTQYF. For the CDR3, the DNA is TGTGCCACCAGTGATTTTGGCGTCACAGATACGCAGTATTTT.

The chain employs TRBV10-1 and TRBJ1-5; D is unresolved. This CDR3 has 13 amino acids. Looked up from germline, CDR1 is WNHNN and CDR2 is SYGVQD (reference sequence). Deletions cut 0 bases from V and 8 bases from J, with 8 bases between. CDR3 in amino acids: CASSESSLKPQHF. CDR3 in DNA: TGCGCCAGCAGTGAGTCGTCTTTAAAGCCCCAGCATTTT.

This chain links TRBV3-1 (or the pseudogene TRBV3-2) with TRBJ1-4, with D unclear. The CDR3 totals 12 residues. Trimming took 1 base from V and 7 from J, leaving 4 bases between them. Germline lookup yields CDR1 LGHDT and CDR2 YNNKEL (reference sequence). The chain's CDR3 is CASSQGGEKLFF. The CDR3 DNA follows: TGTGCCAGCAGCCAAGGGGGTGAAAAACTGTTTTTT.